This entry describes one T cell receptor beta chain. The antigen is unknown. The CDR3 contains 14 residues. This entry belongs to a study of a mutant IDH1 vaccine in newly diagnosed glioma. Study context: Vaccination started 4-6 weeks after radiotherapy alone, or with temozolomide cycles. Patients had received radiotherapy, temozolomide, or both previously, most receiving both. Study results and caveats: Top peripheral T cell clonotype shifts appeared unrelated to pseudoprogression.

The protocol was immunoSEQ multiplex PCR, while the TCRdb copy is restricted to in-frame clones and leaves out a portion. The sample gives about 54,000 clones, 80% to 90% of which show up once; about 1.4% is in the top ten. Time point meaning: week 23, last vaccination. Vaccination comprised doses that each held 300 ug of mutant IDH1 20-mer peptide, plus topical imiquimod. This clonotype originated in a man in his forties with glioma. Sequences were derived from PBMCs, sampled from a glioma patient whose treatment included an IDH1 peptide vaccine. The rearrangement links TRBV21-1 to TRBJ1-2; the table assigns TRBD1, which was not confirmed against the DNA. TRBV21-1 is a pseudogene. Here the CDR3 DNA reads TGTGCCAGCAGCAACCGGGACAGGGTCGATGGCTACACCTTC. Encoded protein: CASSNRDRVDGYTF.